The sequence of this T cell receptor (beta chain) was determined in a study of cytomegalovirus exposure and HLA in healthy donors. This clone was detected only once. PCR involved 60 Vbeta and 13 Jbeta primers. Sequenced by immunoSEQ multiplex PCR; TCRdb stores in-frame clones only, minus some. Among under 150,000 clones listed, 75% to 80% were seen once. The source material was PBMCs. The sequence was obtained from a man aged 40-55 years in good health and CMV-seropositive.

The CDR3 bases are TGTGCCAGCAGTTACTCTGACAGATCCTACGAGCAGTACTTC. As protein: CASSYSDRSYEQYF. V is TRBV6-5 and J is TRBJ2-7; TRBD1 might be the D (5 bases). CDR1 and CDR2 from the germline V gene are MNHEY and SVGAGI. V dropped 0 bases and J dropped 1 base, with 7 bases sitting between them. This CDR3 region has 14 residues.